Listed below are T cell receptor beta chains from one sample, sequenced in a study of T cell clones after liver transplantation. Measured with immunoSEQ multiplex PCR; TCRdb has only the in-frame clones, and not every one. The table has over 14,000 clones, less than 85% seen once. The sample in question was CD8+ T cells from blood, obtained approximately 43 months after liver transplant. These receptors originate from a human patient who received a liver transplant. Some T cells may be graft donor cells. Both conserved end residues are part of each CDR3.

TRBJ1-2 TRBV9 CASSQRLYYGYTF
TRBJ1-4 TRBV6-6 CASSPPAWEKLFF
TRBJ2-1 TRBV30 CAWTVGLGDEQFF
TRBJ2-1 TRBV7-3 CASSILAGGLGNEQFF
TRBJ2-7 TRBV5-1 CASSQKQGPSYEQYF
TRBJ1-2 TRBV11-3 CASSPPGQANYGYTF
TRBJ2-7 TRBV29-1 CSVEDTWNLGLAGDPGYEQYF
TRBJ2-1 TRBV7-9 CASSTGSGGAGFF
TRBJ1-1 TRBV28 CASDREGLGDNTEAFF
TRBJ1-1 TRBV27 CASSLSLTGNTEAFF
TRBJ1-3 TRBV7-9 CASSPPRRGLGNTIYF
TRBJ2-7 TRBV7-9 CASSPEASSYEQYF
TRBJ1-1 TRBV2 CASRDSTEAFF
TRBJ2-7 TRBV10-3 CAISGGETGIYEQYF
TRBJ2-1 TRBV5-6 CASSSSLEQFF
TRBJ1-1 TRBV27 CASSFGEALEAFF
TRBJ2-3 TRBV5-6 CASSQDGFLDTQYF
TRBJ2-1 TRBV9 CASSLSFSPYNEQFF
TRBJ1-1 TRBV7-3 CASSLLTGGRTEAFF
TRBJ2-2 TRBV27 CASSLQVTGELFF
TRBJ1-2 TRBV5-1 CASSLASGAYGYTF
TRBJ2-2 TRBV5-1 CASRNRDRVTNTGELFF
TRBJ2-1 TRBV7-3 CASSLTWAGTAIEQFF
TRBJ1-1 TRBV28 CASSLQGLGTEAFF
TRBJ1-1 TRBV4-1 CASSQDSRGTEAFF
TRBJ2-7 TRBV7-9 CASSPSVGRDYEQYF
TRBJ2-1 TRBV27 CAGPGTSVVNEQFF
TRBJ1-2 TRBV29-1 CSVGDRERNGYTF
TRBJ2-5 TRBV7-9 CASTSQGTYQETQYF
TRBJ2-1 TRBV10-2 CASTRSDSPYNEQFF
TRBJ1-1 TRBV19 CASSIVENTEAFF
TRBJ2-7 TRBV27 CASSPGLAGVRYEQYF
TRBJ2-7 TRBV27 CATTGGADYEQYF
TRBJ1-1 TRBV27 CASSLTGENTEAFF
TRBJ1-1 TRBV4-1 CASSQDRWGNTEAFF
TRBJ2-1 TRBV27 CASSFDDSVGEQFF
TRBJ2-2 TRBV19 CASSMWEGLGGELFF
TRBJ1-6 TRBV12-5 CASGLGEGFRSPLHF
TRBJ1-1 TRBV27 CASSQGVAGGEAFF
TRBJ2-3 TRBV19 CASSTGLLGGDTQYF
TRBJ2-2 TRBV27 CASSLSRYSGNTGELFF
TRBJ1-1 TRBV6-1 CASSEGGNLRTGEGAFF